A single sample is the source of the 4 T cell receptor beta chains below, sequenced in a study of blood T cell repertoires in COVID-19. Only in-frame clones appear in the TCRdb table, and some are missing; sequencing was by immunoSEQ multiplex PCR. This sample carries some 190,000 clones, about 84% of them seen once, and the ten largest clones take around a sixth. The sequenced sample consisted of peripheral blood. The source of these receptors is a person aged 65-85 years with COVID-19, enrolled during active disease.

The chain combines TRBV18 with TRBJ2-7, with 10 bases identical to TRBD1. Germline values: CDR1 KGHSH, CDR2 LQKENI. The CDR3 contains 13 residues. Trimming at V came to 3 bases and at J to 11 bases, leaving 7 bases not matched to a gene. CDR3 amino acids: CASSPDRGRNEYF. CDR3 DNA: TGTGCCAGCTCACCCGACAGGGGGCGGAACGAGTACTTC.

The CDR3 coding sequence is TGTGCCAGCAGGCGGGTACGCCAGAGAGACACAGATACGCAGTATTTT. Amino acid sequence: CASRRVRQRDTDTQYF. The chain couples TRBV6-4 to TRBJ2-3; a weak D match, TRBD2 (5 bases). CDR1 MRHNA and CDR2 SNTAGT come from the germline V gene. Between the trimmed V and J ends, which lost 6 bases and 2 bases, there was a span of 18 bases. The CDR3 is 16 residues long.

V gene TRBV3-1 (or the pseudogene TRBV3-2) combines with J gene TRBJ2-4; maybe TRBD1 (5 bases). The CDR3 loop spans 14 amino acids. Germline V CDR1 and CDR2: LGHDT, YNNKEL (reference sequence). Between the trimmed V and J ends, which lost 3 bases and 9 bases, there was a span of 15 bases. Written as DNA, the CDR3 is TGTGCCAGCAGCCAGGTTGGCCAGGGTAGCATTCAGTACTTC. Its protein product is CASSQVGQGSIQYF.

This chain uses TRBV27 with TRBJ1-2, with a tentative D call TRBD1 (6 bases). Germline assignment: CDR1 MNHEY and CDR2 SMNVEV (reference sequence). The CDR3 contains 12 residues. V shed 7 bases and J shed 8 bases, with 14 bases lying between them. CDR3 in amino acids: CASKAGARGYTF. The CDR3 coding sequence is TGTGCCAGCAAAGCGGGGGCGCGGGGCTACACCTTC.